A selection of T cell receptor beta chains follows, all from one sample in a study of response to subunit inactivated influenza vaccine. TCRdb reprocessed the RT-PCR reads via MiXCR and lists one record per CDR3 protein. The table records around 200,000 distinct CDR3 sequences, about 12% of them present only once. These data were likewise used in another study, on T cells expressing NK-cell markers.

The source material was CD8+ T cells sorted from PBMCs, sampled 11 to 12 days after vaccination. These receptors were taken from a man in his fifties or sixties who received an inactivated influenza vaccine. Each CDR3 is given with its conserved first and last residue.

j_call | v_call | cdr3_aa
TRBJ2-3 | TRBV27 | CASRHTPRRRATDTQYF
TRBJ2-4 | TRBV10-3 | CAISESIGGQDLAKNIQYF
TRBJ2-1 | TRBV6-2/TRBV6-3 | CASSYSRDRTYNEQFF
TRBJ2-1 | TRBV4-2 | CASSPRTSGIFEQFF
TRBJ2-5 | TRBV7-7 | CASSFGGGRGSETQYF
TRBJ1-2 | TRBV29-1 | CSVAGVVGYTF
TRBJ1-1 | TRBV5-1 | CASSLVGPNTEAFF
TRBJ2-2 | TRBV10-3 | CAISGTDQNTGELFF
TRBJ2-1 | TRBV14 | CASSQDFGEQFF
TRBJ2-7 | TRBV27 | CASSFGQFSSYEQYF
TRBJ1-1 | TRBV6-5 | CASSYGATGMGEAFF
TRBJ2-7 | TRBV5-1 | CASSLNTRDRRYEQYF
TRBJ2-2 | TRBV28 | CASSLSPGPAGELFF
TRBJ2-3 | TRBV13 | CASSSPVAGAGDTQYF
TRBJ2-7 | TRBV15 | CATSRVPGQGRTVQYF
TRBJ2-1 | TRBV7-9 | CATRTSSYNEQFF
TRBJ2-7 | TRBV5-1 | CASSLNYEQYF
TRBJ2-3 | TRBV20-1 | CSAKGFRDTQYF
TRBJ2-7 | TRBV20-1 | CSARLRGSYEQYF
TRBJ2-7 | TRBV5-6 | CASSGALAGTWGEQYF
TRBJ1-4 | TRBV3-1 | CASSQDRTGGAFEKLFF
TRBJ2-7 | TRBV19 | CASNSQMGEQYF
TRBJ2-1 | TRBV7-3 | CASSSPDGNEQFF
TRBJ2-7 | TRBV5-1 | CASSWDNPYEQYF
TRBJ2-1 | TRBV6-2/TRBV6-3 | CASSWDRASYNEQFF
TRBJ2-5 | TRBV28 | CTSSYKQETQYF
TRBJ1-2 | TRBV11-2 | CASSLDQHAAFYGYTF
TRBJ2-2 | TRBV4-3 | CASSRTSGANTGELFF
TRBJ2-1 | TRBV6-4 | CASSDSQQARQFF
TRBJ2-1 | TRBV6-5 | CASSYIASGIYNEQFF
TRBJ1-1 | TRBV2 | CASSGDRGNTEAFF
TRBJ2-1 | TRBV3-1 | CASSQDSGQVYNEQFF
TRBJ1-2 | TRBV7-9 | CAGRGTTNYGYTF
TRBJ2-1 | TRBV7-8 | CASGWRDNEQFF
TRBJ2-5 | TRBV6-2/TRBV6-3 | CASSYLQGVLEETQYF
TRBJ2-1 | TRBV12-3/TRBV12-4 | CASSISGGAYNEQFF
TRBJ2-1 | TRBV6-1 | CASTILADYNEQFF
TRBJ2-7 | TRBV7-6 | CASSLATGGDYEQYF
TRBJ2-1 | TRBV12-3/TRBV12-4 | CASSLGSSGDYNEQFF
TRBJ2-2 | TRBV11-1 | CASSLGGGASVLTGELFF
TRBJ2-7 | TRBV28 | CASSYPSEQYF
TRBJ2-4 | TRBV3-1 | CASSHGGDLAKNIQYF
TRBJ2-7 | TRBV6-1 | CASSGLAGGYEQYF